The 13 T cell receptor beta chains below all came from one sample that was sequenced in a study of cytomegalovirus exposure and HLA in healthy donors (dated by TCRdb to 2015 to 2018). Library preparation was by the immunoSEQ multiplex PCR assay. A mixture of 60 forward primers for TCR Vbeta segments and 13 reverse primers for TCR Jbeta segments was used in the multiplex PCR. Imported from immuneACCESS, the table was reduced by TCRdb to in-frame sequences with V and J called. These copies leave out some clones; in studies compared against another copy, an unresolved V gene accounts for under half, and the cause of the remainder is not known. Across this sample there are approximately 120,000 clones, with 81% seen only once. Under 4.5% of the sample lies in the top ten. The sequenced sample was PBMCs. Receptors originate from a man aged 18 to 35 in good health and CMV-seropositive.

The V gene is TRBV2, the J gene TRBJ1-3; D ambiguous. The CDR3 length is 13 residues. Trimming removed 5 bases at V and 0 bases at J, with 5 bases between. Germline lookup yields CDR1 SNHLY and CDR2 FYNNEI. CDR3 in DNA: TGTGCCAGCAGTACAGACTCTGGAAACACCATATATTTT. Protein sequence: CASSTDSGNTIYF.

V and J are TRBV30 and TRBJ2-5, with D possibly TRBD1 on 5 matching bases. The CDR3 contains 14 residues. V was pared by 0 bases and J by 2 bases, with 10 bases between. Germline V gives CDR1 GTSNPN, CDR2 SVGIG (reference sequence). The CDR3 region has the DNA TGTGCCTGGAGTGTAAGGGGTCGGCAAGAGACCCAGTACTTC. Protein: CAWSVRGRQETQYF.

The J gene is TRBJ2-7, the V gene TRBV30, with D possibly TRBD1 on 5 matching bases. The CDR3 sequence is 15 residues long. CDR1 and CDR2 (germline): GTSNPN, SVGIG (reference sequence). Trimming removed 0 bases at V and 2 bases at J, with 14 bases between. The CDR3 nucleotides read TGTGCCTGGAGTGTAGGACAAATGAACCCCTACGAGCAGTACTTC. Residues: CAWSVGQMNPYEQYF.

This chain connects TRBV18 to TRBJ2-1, with 9 bases matching TRBD1. V was pared by 5 bases and J by 7 bases, with 12 bases of the junction left unmatched. The CDR3 length is 16 residues. Germline V gene data show CDR1 as KGHSH and CDR2 as LQKENI. The CDR3 loop reads CASSWRPGQGRNEQFF. CDR3 in DNA: TGTGCCAGCTCATGGAGACCGGGACAGGGTCGGAATGAGCAGTTCTTC.

This chain uses TRBV7-8 with TRBJ2-5; 9 bases map to TRBD2. Germline-derived CDR1 and CDR2 are SGHVS and FQNEAQ. The CDR3 spans 17 residues. With V trimmed by 0 bases and J by 5 bases, 10 bases remained unmatched. CDR3 sequence reads: CASSLARLAGRRETQYF. The CDR3, as DNA: TGTGCCAGCAGCTTAGCCAGGCTAGCGGGACGCAGGGAGACCCAGTACTTC.

V and J are TRBV19 and TRBJ1-1, with TRBD1 as a possible D gene (5 bases). V dropped 3 bases and J dropped 5 bases, with 16 bases sitting between them. The CDR3 spans 15 residues. The V gene's germline CDR1 is LNHDA and CDR2 SQIVND (reference sequence). The CDR3 sequence is CASSIGGPGRTEAFF. The CDR3 DNA is TGTGCCAGTAGTATCGGAGGGCCGGGGCGGACTGAAGCTTTCTTT.

The chain is built from TRBV11-2 and TRBJ2-1; 12 bases map to TRBD2. J gave up 1 base and V 2 bases, and 9 bases lay outside the gene matches. Germline loops: CDR1 SGHAT, CDR2 FQNNGV. There are 19 residues in the CDR3. CDR3 DNA sequence: TGTGCCAGCAGCTTACAAGGGCTAGCGGGGGGGCTGTCCTACAATGAGCAGTTCTTC. This codes for CASSLQGLAGGLSYNEQFF. The variable domain in full, completed from reference TRBV11-2 and TRBJ2-1, reads EAGVAQSPRYKIIEKRQSVAFWCNPISGHATLYWYQQILGQGPKLLIQFQNNGVVDDSQLPKDRFSAERLKGVDSTLKIQPAKLEDSAVYLCASSLQGLAGGLSYNEQFFGPGTRLTVL.

The V call is TRBV6-1, the J call TRBJ2-7, with 10 bases that match TRBD1. V dropped 2 bases and J dropped 4; count of bases not matched to a gene: 5. The CDR3 spans 15 residues. Looked up from germline, CDR1 is MNHNS and CDR2 is SASEGT. The CDR3, as DNA: TGTGCCAGCAGTGAAAGGGGGACAGGGGCGTACGAGCAGTACTTC. It codes for CASSERGTGAYEQYF.

This chain connects TRBV4-1 to TRBJ1-4; TRBD1 matches at 9 bases. The CDR3 covers 18 residues. Germline V gene lookup returns CDR1 MGHRA and CDR2 YSYEKL. Trimming removed 1 base from V and 0 bases from J; junction bases left unmatched: 6. The DNA of the CDR3 is TGCGCCAGCAGCCAAGGATTCCGGGACAGGGCAACTAATGAAAAACTGTTTTTT. This codes for CASSQGFRDRATNEKLFF.

The rearrangement uses TRBV9 and TRBJ2-5; 9 bases align to TRBD2. This CDR3 spans 19 amino acids. With 0 bases clipped from V and 4 bases from J, the junction kept 16 bases outside the gene matches. In germline, CDR1 is SGDLS, CDR2 YYNGEE. CDR3 amino acids: CASSVGGSGRWERGETQYF. The CDR3 nucleotides read TGTGCCAGCAGCGTAGGGGGTAGCGGGAGATGGGAGCGGGGAGAGACCCAGTACTTC.

The genes are TRBV11-2 and TRBJ2-7; 9 bases are a match to TRBD2. CDR1 is SGHAT and CDR2 is FQNNGV in the germline V gene. The CDR3 runs to 15 residues. The trim removed 1 base at V and 0 bases at J, leaving 1 base unmatched. CDR3 bases: TGTGCCAGCAGCTTAGGACTAGCGGACTCCTACGAGCAGTACTTC. Translated, it gives CASSLGLADSYEQYF.

J is TRBJ2-5 and V is TRBV7-2; TRBD2 matches at 8 bases. The junction had 3 bases not matched to a gene; V was cut back by 5 bases and J by 4 bases. Germline-derived CDR1 and CDR2 are SGHTA and FQGNSA. The CDR3 is 13 residues long. The CDR3 loop is CASSRSGGETQYF. In DNA, the CDR3 is TGTGCCAGCAGCCGGAGCGGGGGAGAGACCCAGTACTTC.

The chain couples TRBV4-1 to TRBJ2-5; D not resolved. Germline V gene sequence: CDR1 MGHRA, CDR2 YSYEKL. The CDR3 sequence is 13 residues long. V gave up 3 bases and J gave up 5 bases, with 10 bases separating them. The DNA for the CDR3 is TGCGCCAGCAGCCAGTCTCGGTCGGAGACCCAGTACTTC. Translation: CASSQSRSETQYF.